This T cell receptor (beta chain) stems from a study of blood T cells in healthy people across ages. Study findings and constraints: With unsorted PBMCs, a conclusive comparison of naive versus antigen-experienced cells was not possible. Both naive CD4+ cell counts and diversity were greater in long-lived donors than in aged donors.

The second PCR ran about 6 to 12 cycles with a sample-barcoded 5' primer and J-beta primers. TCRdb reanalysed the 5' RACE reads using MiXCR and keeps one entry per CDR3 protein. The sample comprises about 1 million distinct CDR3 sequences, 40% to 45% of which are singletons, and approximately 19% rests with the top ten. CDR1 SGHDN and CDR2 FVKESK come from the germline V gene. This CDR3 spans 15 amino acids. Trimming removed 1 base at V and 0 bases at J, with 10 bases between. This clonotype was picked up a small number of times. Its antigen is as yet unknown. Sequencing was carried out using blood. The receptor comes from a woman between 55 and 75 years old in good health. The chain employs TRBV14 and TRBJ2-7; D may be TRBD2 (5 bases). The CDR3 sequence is CASSQAPGSSYEQYF. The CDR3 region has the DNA TGTGCCAGCAGCCAAGCCCCGGGGAGCTCCTACGAGCAGTACTTC.